Each of the 20 T cell receptor beta chains below was sequenced from the same sample in a study of CD8+ T cells in alopecia areata. Reverse transcription of extracted RNA yielded cDNA, which provided the sequencing template. Profiling relied on immunoSEQ multiplex PCR, and the TCRdb table lists in-frame clones only, not all of them. Of about 200,000 clones listed, roughly 50% are singletons. The sequenced material came from CD8+ T cells sorted from blood. The origin of the receptors is a human donor in good health.

The rearrangement joins TRBV4-1 to TRBJ1-4, with D possibly TRBD1 on 5 matching bases. This CDR3 has 17 residues. V gave up 0 bases and J gave up 2 bases, with 13 bases separating them. Germline loops: CDR1 MGHRA, CDR2 YSYEKL. Here the CDR3 reads CASSQDLRGRTNEKLFF. The CDR3 DNA reads as TGCGCCAGCAGCCAAGATCTTAGGGGCAGGACTAATGAAAAACTGTTTTTT.

The sample holds a few counts of this clone. The rearrangement links TRBV12-5 to TRBJ1-1; D remains unclear. This CDR3 region has 12 residues. CDR1 LGHNT and CDR2 FRNRAP come from the germline V gene. With 2 bases removed from V and 7 bases from J, the gap between germline ends came to 8 bases. CDR3 nucleotide sequence: TGTGCTAGTGGTTTGATAGGTCATGAAGCTTTCTTT. Encoded protein: CASGLIGHEAFF.

The chain has TRBV5-5 and TRBJ2-6, with D perhaps TRBD1 (6 bases). Trimming took off 7 bases at V and 0 bases at J, with 11 bases between the two ends. Per germline, CDR1 SGHKS and CDR2 YYEKEE (reference sequence). This CDR3 has 15 residues. Here the CDR3 reads CASVDSYSGANVLTF. In nucleotides, the CDR3 is TGTGCCAGCGTGGACAGTTACTCTGGGGCCAACGTCCTGACTTTC.

DNA for the CDR3: TGTGCCTGGACGGGACTAGCTACGCACACAGATACGCAGTATTTT. This encodes CAWTGLATHTDTQYF. The chain has TRBV30 and TRBJ2-3; 9 bases are shared with TRBD2. V lost 4 bases, J lost 2 bases, and 7 bases stayed unmatched. Per the germline V gene, CDR1 is GTSNPN and CDR2 is SVGIG (reference sequence). This CDR3 contains 15 residues.

The genes are TRBV5-4 and TRBJ1-2; D is uncertain. Deletions cut 6 bases from V and 8 bases from J, with 17 bases between. This CDR3 region has 13 residues. Germline CDR1 reads SGHNT; CDR2 reads YYREEE (reference sequence). CDR3 residues: CASTVNTGRGYTF. The DNA for the CDR3 is TGTGCCAGCACCGTTAACACGGGAAGGGGCTACACCTTC.

V is TRBV9 and J is TRBJ2-7; 9 bases line up with TRBD1. The J segment lost 2 bases and the V segment lost 3 bases, leaving 3 bases of the junction unmatched. Germline-derived CDR1 and CDR2 are SGDLS and YYNGEE. The CDR3 length is 14 residues. CDR3 amino acids: CASSAGTGPYEQYF. The DNA for the CDR3 is TGTGCCAGCAGCGCAGGGACAGGGCCCTACGAGCAGTACTTC.

The chain carries TRBV5-1 and TRBJ2-2, with D uncertain. The germline V gene encodes CDR1 SGHRS and CDR2 YFSETQ. This CDR3 region has 16 residues. V dropped 4 bases and J dropped 0 bases, with 13 bases sitting between them. This chain's CDR3 is CASSHRTSTNTGELFF. CDR3 nucleotide sequence: TGCGCCAGCAGCCACCGGACCAGTACGAACACCGGGGAGCTGTTTTTT. The whole variable domain, remainder taken from reference TRBV5-1 and TRBJ2-2, is KAGVTQTPRYLIKTRGQQVTLSCSPISGHRSVSWYQQTPGQGLQFLFEYFSETQRNKGNFPGRFSGRQFSNSRSEMNVSTLELGDSALYLCASSHRTSTNTGELFFGEGSRLTVL.

This clone was seen more than once but under ten times. The chain joins TRBV7-9 to TRBJ2-7, with a tentative D call TRBD1 (7 bases). Trimming pared 5 bases from V and 2 bases from J, leaving 13 bases between. CDR3 size: 14 residues. Germline V CDR1 and CDR2: SEHNR, FQNEAQ (reference sequence). The CDR3: CASSPRGQPYEQYF. CDR3 nucleotide sequence: TGTGCCAGCAGCCCGCGGGGACAGCCCTACGAGCAGTACTTC.

Only one count was recorded for this clone. The rearrangement links TRBV29-1 to TRBJ2-5; D call uncertain. Between the trimmed V and J ends, which lost 0 bases and 4 bases, there was a span of 12 bases. The germline V gene has CDR1 SQVTM and CDR2 ANQGSEA. CDR3 length: 14 amino acids. DNA for the CDR3: TGCAGCGTTGAAGATACGTCTTTCGGAGAGACCCAGTACTTC. Amino acids: CSVEDTSFGETQYF.

This chain connects TRBV19 to TRBJ1-2, with D maybe TRBD1 (5 bases). The CDR3 consists of 12 residues. V dropped 10 bases and J dropped 2 bases, with 11 bases sitting between them. The germline CDR1 and CDR2 sequences are LNHDA and SQIVND (reference sequence). The CDR3 is CATRPGNYGYTF. In nucleotides, the CDR3 is TGTGCCACAAGACCAGGGAACTATGGCTACACCTTC.

The gene calls are TRBV6-1 and TRBJ1-1; D uncertain. The V gene lost 7 bases and the J gene lost 5 bases, with 14 bases spanning the gap. Germline CDR1 is MNHNS and CDR2 is SASEGT. This CDR3 region has 13 residues. The CDR3: CASKVSELTEAFF. The CDR3 DNA reads as TGTGCCAGCAAGGTGTCAGAGCTGACTGAAGCTTTCTTT.

The V call is TRBV5-1, the J call TRBJ1-2; 7 nucleotides agree with TRBD1. V gave up 2 bases and J gave up 4 bases; unmatched junction bases: 2. CDR1 is SGHRS, CDR2 YFSETQ, per germline. This CDR3 spans 13 amino acids. CDR3 protein: CASSFNRGYGYTF. The DNA for the CDR3 is TGCGCCAGCAGCTTCAACAGGGGCTATGGCTACACCTTC.

This rearrangement joins TRBV27 to TRBJ2-7; D gene uncertain. The V and J ends lost 3 bases and 3 bases respectively, with 9 bases between them. CDR1 and CDR2 from the germline V gene are MNHEY and SMNVEV (reference sequence). The CDR3 loop spans 13 amino acids. CDR3 nucleotides: TGTGCCAGCAGTTTTAACCTGCACTACGAGCAGTACTTC. The encoded protein is CASSFNLHYEQYF.

This clone has a handful of counts. This sequence joins TRBV29-1 and TRBJ2-1, with 7 bases aligning to TRBD2. With 3 bases clipped from V and 5 bases from J, the junction kept 4 bases outside the gene matches. The CDR3 extends over 13 amino acids. Germline V lookup: CDR1 SQVTM, CDR2 ANQGSEA. The CDR3 DNA reads TGCAGCGTTGAGGTAGCGGGTCACAATGAGCAGTTCTTC. Translation gives CSVEVAGHNEQFF.

This clone turned up a few times. Other DNA sequences in the same sample also yield this CDR3. This chain connects TRBV7-9 to TRBJ2-5, with TRBD1 as a possible D gene (5 bases). The length of the CDR3 is 13 residues. The germline V gene has CDR1 SEHNR and CDR2 FQNEAQ (reference sequence). The V end lost 3 bases, the J end lost 1 base, and 6 bases lay between the germline ends. In DNA form, the CDR3 reads TGTGCCAGCAGCTTCAGGGCCCAAGAGACCCAGTACTTC. It is translated as CASSFRAQETQYF.

This chain connects TRBV2 to TRBJ2-5; D is possibly TRBD2 (5 bases). CDR1 is SNHLY, CDR2 FYNNEI, per germline. This CDR3 has 13 residues. Trimming took off 2 bases at V and 6 bases at J, with 10 bases between the two ends. CDR3 sequence (DNA): TGTGCCAGCAGTGAAATCGGGGAAAAGACCCAGTACTTC. It is translated as CASSEIGEKTQYF. Drawing the rest from reference TRBV2 and TRBJ2-5, the complete variable domain is EPEVTQTPSHQVTQMGQEVILRCVPISNHLYFYWYRQILGQKVEFLVSFYNNEISEKSEIFDDQFSVERPDGSNFTLKIRSTKLEDSAMYFCASSEIGEKTQYFGPGTRLLVL.

The chain recombines TRBV18 with TRBJ1-2; the D gene is possibly TRBD1 (5 bases). The CDR3 runs 12 residues. Per the germline V gene, CDR1 is KGHSH and CDR2 is LQKENI. V gave up 3 bases and J gave up 6 bases, with 8 bases separating them. The CDR3 loop reads CASSPQGHGYTF. CDR3 in DNA: TGTGCCAGCTCACCCCAGGGCCATGGCTACACCTTC. The complete variable domain, with remaining parts taken from reference TRBV18 and TRBJ1-2, reads NAGVMQNPRHLVRRRGQEARLRCSPMKGHSHVYWYRQLPEEGLKFMVYLQKENIIDESGMPKERFSAEFPKEGPSILRIQQVVRGDSAAYFCASSPQGHGYTFGSGTRLTVV.

Only a few counts were recorded for this clone. The chain employs TRBV7-8 and TRBJ1-3, with D perhaps matching TRBD1 (5 bases). CDR1 is SGHVS, CDR2 FQNEAQ, per germline. This CDR3 contains 16 residues. V gave up 1 base and J gave up 5 bases, with 15 bases separating them. CDR3 amino acids: CASSLGTAGLRNTIYF. The CDR3 region has the DNA TGTGCCAGCAGCTTAGGAACGGCAGGGCTGCGAAACACCATATATTTT.

The rearrangement links TRBV11-2 to TRBJ2-4; tentative D call: TRBD2 (5 bases). Germline V CDR1 and CDR2: SGHAT, FQNNGV. The length of the CDR3 is 14 residues. Trimming took off 0 bases at V and 3 bases at J, with 6 bases between the two ends. Here the CDR3 DNA reads TGTGCCAGCAGCTTAGAAGGAGGCAAAAACATTCAGTACTTC. Translating gives CASSLEGGKNIQYF.

The chain combines TRBV29-1 with TRBJ1-2, with D tentatively TRBD1 (5 bases). The V end lost 6 bases, the J end lost 7 bases, and 15 bases lay between the germline ends. Germline CDR1 reads SQVTM; CDR2 reads ANQGSEA. The CDR3 sequence is 12 residues long. The CDR3 nucleotides read TGCAGCGTGGGGACTTACAGTGCTGGCTACACCTTC. Encoded protein: CSVGTYSAGYTF.